Listed below are T cell receptor beta chains from one sample, sequenced in a study of cytomegalovirus exposure and HLA in healthy donors. Generated by immunoSEQ multiplex PCR, the TCRdb table keeps only in-frame clones and is missing some. Of about 140,000 clones listed, just under 85% are singletons. Sequencing used PBMCs. These receptors all stem from a young man in good health and CMV-seropositive. CDR3s include the opening cysteine and the closing phenylalanine or tryptophan. Fields, in order: D gene, J gene, V gene, clone size, CDR3 DNA, CDR3 protein. A D gene is named only where the DNA matches it firmly. Clone size is not always given. Where it is, it says once, few, many or a class for expanded clones.

D: NA; J: TRBJ2-2; V: TRBV7-6; size: NA; DNA: TGTGCCAGCAGACTAACTAGCCTGAACACCGGGGAGCTGTTTTTT; CDR3: CASRLTSLNTGELFF
D: TRBD1; J: TRBJ2-5; V: TRBV5-5; size: NA; DNA: TGTGCCAGCAGCTTGCCGTGGACAGGGGAAGAGACCCAGTACTTC; CDR3: CASSLPWTGEETQYF
D: TRBD1; J: TRBJ1-5; V: TRBV27; size: NA; DNA: TGTGCCAGCAGTACAGGGGTATCTCAGCCCCAGCATTTT; CDR3: CASSTGVSQPQHF
D: TRBD2; J: TRBJ2-2; V: TRBV5-4; size: NA; DNA: TGTGCCAGCAGCTCTCGACTAGCGGGAAACGGGGAGCTGTTTTTT; CDR3: CASSSRLAGNGELFF
D: TRBD2; J: TRBJ2-5; V: TRBV5-1; size: NA; DNA: TGCGCCAGCAGCTTGGCTCTAGCGGGGCAAGAGACCCAGTACTTC; CDR3: CASSLALAGQETQYF
D: TRBD1; J: TRBJ2-5; V: TRBV6-8; size: NA; DNA: TGTGCCAGCAGAAGAGGGACAGGGCGTGAGGAGACCCAGTACTTC; CDR3: CASRRGTGREETQYF
D: TRBD1; J: TRBJ2-7; V: TRBV5-4; size: NA; DNA: TGTGCCAGCAGTTCAACTGGACAGGGTAGATCCTACGAGCAGTACTTC; CDR3: CASSSTGQGRSYEQYF
D: TRBD2; J: TRBJ2-3; V: TRBV6-4; size: once; DNA: TGTGCCAGCAGTGACTCGACTAGCGGGGGGGCTGGATCCGATACGCAGTATTTT; CDR3: CASSDSTSGGAGSDTQYF
D: TRBD2; J: TRBJ2-1; V: TRBV4-1; size: NA; DNA: TGCGCCAGCAGCCTAGCGGGGGGGCCGGGCAATGAGCAGTTCTTC; CDR3: CASSLAGGPGNEQFF
D: TRBD2; J: TRBJ2-7; V: TRBV28; size: NA; DNA: TGTGCCAGCAGTTTACTAGCGGGAGGGAAGGCCTACGAGCAGTACTTC; CDR3: CASSLLAGGKAYEQYF
D: TRBD2; J: TRBJ2-1; V: TRBV30; size: NA; DNA: TGTGCCTGTCCCACCCCTAGCGGGGGGTTCAATGAGCAGTTCTTC; CDR3: CACPTPSGGFNEQFF
D: TRBD2; J: TRBJ2-3; V: TRBV14; size: NA; DNA: TGTGCCAGCAGCCAAGGACTCGGCGGGGGGGACACAGATACGCAGTATTTT; CDR3: CASSQGLGGGDTDTQYF
D: NA; J: TRBJ2-7; V: TRBV6-6; size: NA; DNA: TGTGCCAGCAGTTATTGGGCCGCCAACTACGAGCAGTACTTC; CDR3: CASSYWAANYEQYF
D: TRBD2; J: TRBJ2-4; V: TRBV27; size: NA; DNA: TGTGCCAGCAGCTTTTTAAGTAGCGGGGTAGCCAAAAACATTCAGTACTTC; CDR3: CASSFLSSGVAKNIQYF
D: NA; J: TRBJ1-6; V: TRBV5-1; size: NA; DNA: TGCGCCAGCCGACAAAGTTCAGGGTACACGAATTCACCCCTCCACTTT; CDR3: CASRQSSGYTNSPLHF
D: TRBD2; J: TRBJ2-5; V: TRBV5-6; size: NA; DNA: TGTGCCAGCAGCTTGTCTTCGCGGGGGGGAGAGACCCAGTACTTC; CDR3: CASSLSSRGGETQYF
D: TRBD1; J: TRBJ1-4; V: TRBV4-2; size: few; DNA: TGTGCCAGCAGCCAAGAGTCAGGGGGTAATGAAAAACTGTTTTTT; CDR3: CASSQESGGNEKLFF
D: NA; J: TRBJ1-2; V: TRBV4-1; size: NA; DNA: TGCGCCAGCAGCCAAGGTGCAGGGCGATTCTATGGCTACACCTTC; CDR3: CASSQGAGRFYGYTF
D: NA; J: TRBJ1-1; V: TRBV29-1; size: NA; DNA: TGCAGCGTTGGGAGGGTCCAGAACACTGAAGCTTTCTTT; CDR3: CSVGRVQNTEAFF
D: TRBD1; J: TRBJ2-2; V: TRBV6-1; size: NA; DNA: TGTGCCAGCCTTCCCGGGACAGACACCGGGGAGCTGTTTTTT; CDR3: CASLPGTDTGELFF
D: TRBD2; J: TRBJ2-1; V: TRBV7-9; size: NA; DNA: TGTGCCAGCAGCCCTCCCCGGGAGGGCAATGAGCAGTTCTTC; CDR3: CASSPPREGNEQFF
D: TRBD1; J: TRBJ1-4; V: TRBV28; size: many; DNA: TGTGCCAGCAGTGCCACCCCGACAGGGGAAAAACTGTTTTTT; CDR3: CASSATPTGEKLFF
D: NA; J: TRBJ2-1; V: TRBV9; size: NA; DNA: TGTGCCAGCAGCGTAGCCAGGGACAATGAGCAGTTCTTC; CDR3: CASSVARDNEQFF
D: NA; J: TRBJ1-2; V: TRBV18; size: once; DNA: TGTGCCAGCTCACCAACGGACAACCCCGATGGCGTCCGTGGCTACACCTTC; CDR3: CASSPTDNPDGVRGYTF
D: NA; J: TRBJ2-7; V: TRBV18; size: NA; DNA: TGTGCCAGCTCACCAACAGCAACCTACGAGCAGTACTTC; CDR3: CASSPTATYEQYF
D: NA; J: TRBJ1-6; V: TRBV5-6; size: few; DNA: TGTGCCAGCAGCTCCAAGACAGGTCACAATAATTCACCCCTCCACTTT; CDR3: CASSSKTGHNNSPLHF
D: TRBD1; J: TRBJ1-2; V: TRBV2; size: NA; DNA: TGTGCCAGCAGTGAAGAAAGGGGGCCCTATGGCTACACCTTC; CDR3: CASSEERGPYGYTF
D: TRBD1; J: TRBJ2-2; V: TRBV9; size: NA; DNA: TGTGCCAGCAGCTCCGGGACAGGAAGGTTAAGCACCGGGGAGCTGTTTTTT; CDR3: CASSSGTGRLSTGELFF
D: NA; J: TRBJ1-2; V: TRBV28; size: NA; DNA: TGTGCCAGCAGTTTCGGCTATGGCTACACCTTC; CDR3: CASSFGYGYTF
D: NA; J: TRBJ2-5; V: TRBV7-9; size: NA; DNA: TGTGCCAGCAGCTCCTACCAGGGAGAGACCCAGTACTTC; CDR3: CASSSYQGETQYF
D: NA; J: TRBJ2-1; V: TRBV5-6; size: NA; DNA: TGTGCCAGCAGCCCTACGGGGTTTGATGAGCAGTTCTTC; CDR3: CASSPTGFDEQFF
D: NA; J: TRBJ2-7; V: TRBV6-5; size: NA; DNA: TGTGCCAGCAGCCTAAAGGGCGGGATAGGCGGGCAGTACTTC; CDR3: CASSLKGGIGGQYF
D: NA; J: TRBJ2-2; V: TRBV6-5; size: NA; DNA: TGTGCCAGCAGTCCTGGGACTGGGGCCGGGGAGCTGTTTTTT; CDR3: CASSPGTGAGELFF
D: NA; J: TRBJ1-3; V: TRBV5-1; size: few; DNA: TGCGCCAGCAGCCCGAATACCGCAGGGTCTTCTGGAAACACCATATATTTT; CDR3: CASSPNTAGSSGNTIYF
D: TRBD1; J: TRBJ2-7; V: TRBV27; size: NA; DNA: TGTGCCAGCAGCCGGAGGGGGACAGGGGGGTACGAGCAGTACTTC; CDR3: CASSRRGTGGYEQYF
D: TRBD1; J: TRBJ1-4; V: TRBV27; size: NA; DNA: TGTGCCTCCCGGGACAGGGGGAAGGAAAAACTGTTTTTT; CDR3: CASRDRGKEKLFF
D: NA; J: TRBJ1-2; V: TRBV14; size: NA; DNA: TGTGCCAGCAGCCAACTACCCAGGGGAGACGCTAACTATGGCTACACCTTC; CDR3: CASSQLPRGDANYGYTF
D: TRBD1; J: TRBJ2-7; V: TRBV2; size: NA; DNA: TGTGCCAGCAGTGAGGAGACAGGGCCATACGAGCAGTACTTC; CDR3: CASSEETGPYEQYF
D: TRBD2; J: TRBJ2-6; V: TRBV6-5; size: NA; DNA: TGTGCCAGCACGGGGGGTGCTGGGGCCAACGTCCTGACTTTC; CDR3: CASTGGAGANVLTF
D: TRBD1; J: TRBJ2-1; V: TRBV4-1; size: NA; DNA: TGCGCCAGCAGCCAAGAGGGATTGGACAGGGGAAATGAGCAGTTCTTC; CDR3: CASSQEGLDRGNEQFF
D: NA; J: TRBJ1-1; V: TRBV6-5; size: NA; DNA: TGTGCCAGCAGTTACTCGGGGGGGGGCCTGAACACTGAAGCTTTCTTT; CDR3: CASSYSGGGLNTEAFF
D: TRBD2; J: TRBJ2-2; V: TRBV14; size: NA; DNA: TGTGCCAGCAGCCTCAGCCGGACTAGCGGTAACACCGGGGAGCTGTTTTTT; CDR3: CASSLSRTSGNTGELFF
D: TRBD2; J: TRBJ2-7; V: TRBV28; size: NA; DNA: TGTGCCAGCAGTTTATCGGTAATAGCGGGCAACACCTACGAGCAGTACTTC; CDR3: CASSLSVIAGNTYEQYF
D: TRBD1; J: TRBJ2-1; V: TRBV28; size: few; DNA: TGTGCCAGCAGTTCAACCGGGACAGGGTATCACAATGAGCAGTTCTTC; CDR3: CASSSTGTGYHNEQFF
D: NA; J: TRBJ2-1; V: TRBV7-8; size: NA; DNA: TGTGCCAGCAGCTTACAACGGGTCGGGAATGAGCAGTTCTTC; CDR3: CASSLQRVGNEQFF
D: TRBD2; J: TRBJ2-1; V: TRBV19; size: NA; DNA: TGTGCCAGTAGCCCCTCTCGGACTAGTAGGAGTGAGCAGTTCTTC; CDR3: CASSPSRTSRSEQFF
D: TRBD2; J: TRBJ2-5; V: TRBV4-1; size: NA; DNA: TGCGCCAGCAGCCCCGGGACTAGCGGAAAAGAGACCCAGTACTTC; CDR3: CASSPGTSGKETQYF
D: NA; J: TRBJ2-7; V: TRBV29-1; size: NA; DNA: TGCAGCGTTGAAATCACAGGGCGCGAGAAGTACTTC; CDR3: CSVEITGREKYF
D: TRBD2; J: TRBJ2-7; V: TRBV6-6; size: NA; DNA: TGTGCCAGCAGTTACCGATTGACTAGCGAGCAGGAGCAGTACTTC; CDR3: CASSYRLTSEQEQYF
D: NA; J: TRBJ2-5; V: TRBV18; size: NA; DNA: TGTGCCAGCTCACCACGCGACCAAGAGACCCAGTACTTC; CDR3: CASSPRDQETQYF
D: NA; J: TRBJ1-5; V: TRBV30; size: NA; DNA: TGTGCCTGGAGTGTACGACGGGGACAGCCCCAGCATTTT; CDR3: CAWSVRRGQPQHF
D: NA; J: TRBJ2-2; V: TRBV15; size: once; DNA: TGTGCCACGGGCCCCGTAGACACCGGGGAGCTGTTTTTT; CDR3: CATGPVDTGELFF
D: NA; J: TRBJ1-6; V: TRBV5-1; size: NA; DNA: TGCGCCAGCAGAGGGGGGGACACGGGGAATTCACCCCTCCACTTT; CDR3: CASRGGDTGNSPLHF
D: TRBD2; J: TRBJ2-3; V: TRBV7-2; size: NA; DNA: TGTGCCAGCAGCTTATGGGGCGGGAGCCCAGATACGCAGTATTTT; CDR3: CASSLWGGSPDTQYF
D: TRBD1; J: TRBJ1-1; V: TRBV10-3; size: NA; DNA: TGTGCCATCAGTGAGTACCCGGGACAGGGGATGAGCACTGAAGCTTTCTTT; CDR3: CAISEYPGQGMSTEAFF